This is a list of T cell receptor beta chains from one sample in a study of PD-L1 blockade in urothelial cancer. Method: immunoSEQ multiplex PCR; TCRdb's copy keeps in-frame clones and lacks some. Of approximately 50,000 clones in the sample, roughly 80% are singletons; the top ten hold 3% to 4%. The sequencing used PBMCs, collected around atezolizumab (anti-PD-L1) treatment. These receptors originate from a man between 65 and 85 years old with urothelial cancer. CDR3s include the opening cysteine and the closing phenylalanine or tryptophan. The D gene is left open where the match is weak. Size is omitted from some rows. Given values are once, few, many or a class for expanded clones.

V gene	clone size	D gene	CDR3 length	J gene	CDR3 protein	CDR3 DNA
TRBV5-4	.	.	17	TRBJ2-1	CASSLGVLAGSYNEQFF	TGTGCCAGCAGCTTGGGAGTCCTAGCCGGATCCTACAATGAGCAGTTCTTC
TRBV19	.	.	16	TRBJ2-6	CASSKAGGAGANVLTF	TGTGCCAGTAGTAAAGCCGGAGGCGCTGGGGCCAACGTCCTGACTTTC
TRBV10-3	.	.	12	TRBJ2-7	CAISEENYEQYF	TGTGCCATCAGTGAGGAGAACTACGAGCAGTACTTC
TRBV13	.	TRBD1	16	TRBJ2-2	CASSAGQGKNTGELFF	TGTGCCAGCAGCGCGGGACAGGGTAAAAACACCGGGGAGCTGTTTTTT
TRBV11-2	.	.	13	TRBJ2-5	CASRRTGGGTQYF	TGTGCCAGCAGGCGTACAGGTGGCGGGACCCAGTACTTC
TRBV28	.	TRBD1	15	TRBJ1-4	CASRVPGQGSEKLFF	TGTGCCAGCAGAGTCCCGGGACAGGGGAGTGAAAAACTGTTTTTT
TRBV7-2	.	.	15	TRBJ2-1	CASSLSRDNYNEQFF	TGTGCCAGCAGCCTATCCCGGGACAATTACAATGAGCAGTTCTTC
TRBV13	.	TRBD1	16	TRBJ1-2	CASSRGTGGPLWGYTF	TGTGCCAGCAGCCGAGGGACAGGGGGACCTCTGTGGGGCTACACCTTC
TRBV7-3	.	TRBD2	15	TRBJ2-5	CASSSAGGGQETQYF	TGTGCCAGCAGCTCAGCGGGGGGGGGACAAGAGACCCAGTACTTC
TRBV19	.	TRBD1	15	TRBJ1-5	CASAQGTASNQPQHF	TGTGCCAGTGCCCAAGGGACAGCTAGCAATCAGCCCCAGCATTTT
TRBV5-1	.	.	15	TRBJ2-5	CASSLAGGQQETQYF	TGCGCCAGCAGCTTGGCCGGGGGACAGCAAGAGACCCAGTACTTC
TRBV11-2	.	TRBD1	16	TRBJ1-3	CASSLDRGGTGNTIYF	TGTGCCAGCAGCTTGGACAGGGGAGGCACTGGAAACACCATATATTTT
TRBV5-1	.	.	13	TRBJ1-2	CASSRGESYGYTF	TGCGCCAGCTCCCGGGGGGAAAGCTATGGCTACACCTTC
TRBV7-2	few	.	14	TRBJ1-3	CASSSATTRNTIYF	TGTGCCAGCAGCTCAGCCACGACTCGAAACACCATATATTTT
TRBV5-1	.	TRBD2	15	TRBJ2-4	CASSPQAWGGNIQYF	TGCGCCAGCAGCCCCCAGGCTTGGGGGGGAAACATTCAGTACTTC
TRBV25-1	.	TRBD1	16	TRBJ2-2	CASSGNRGLRTGELFF	TGTGCCAGCAGTGGAAACAGGGGGCTAAGGACCGGGGAGCTGTTTTTT
TRBV29-1	.	.	15	TRBJ2-1	CSFSPLVGSYNEQFF	TGCAGCTTCTCCCCACTAGTGGGCTCCTACAATGAGCAGTTCTTC
TRBV6-1	.	.	13	TRBJ1-5	CASSDLGNQPQHF	TGTGCCAGCAGTGATCTCGGCAATCAGCCCCAGCATTTT
TRBV5-8	.	TRBD2	14	TRBJ2-3	CASSYLAGRDTQYF	TGTGCCAGCAGCTACCTAGCGGGGCGAGATACGCAGTATTTT
TRBV6-1	.	TRBD1	15	TRBJ2-7	CASNDSGQGSHEQYF	TGTGCCAGCAACGACTCTGGACAGGGTTCCCACGAGCAGTACTTC
TRBV25-1	.	TRBD2	18	TRBJ2-1	CASSPPRGSGGSRDEQFF	TGTGCCAGCAGTCCGCCCCGGGGGAGCGGGGGGAGTAGGGATGAGCAGTTCTTC
TRBV19	.	TRBD1	12	TRBJ2-7	CAYRDRTYEQYF	TGTGCTTACCGGGACAGGACCTACGAGCAGTACTTC
TRBV4-3	.	TRBD1	15	TRBJ2-7	CASSRGQGVNYEQYF	TGCGCCAGCAGCCGGGGACAGGGGGTGAACTACGAGCAGTACTTC
TRBV29-1	.	.	13	TRBJ2-3	CSVTQGLTDTQYF	TGCAGCGTGACTCAGGGACTCACAGATACGCAGTATTTT
TRBV27	few	TRBD1	14	TRBJ2-7	CASSLQQGSREQYF	TGTGCCAGCAGTTTACAACAGGGGTCTCGCGAGCAGTACTTC
TRBV7-2	.	.	13	TRBJ1-5	CASAGSQVEPQHF	TGTGCCAGCGCGGGGAGTCAGGTTGAGCCCCAGCATTTT
TRBV7-2	.	TRBD1	14	TRBJ1-1	CASSWTGDISEAFF	TGTGCCAGCAGCTGGACAGGGGATATATCTGAAGCTTTCTTT
TRBV7-2	.	.	15	TRBJ2-1	CASSLALSGANEQFF	TGTGCCAGCAGCTTAGCGTTGAGCGGAGCCAATGAGCAGTTCTTC
TRBV19	.	TRBD1	17	TRBJ1-5	CASSPRVTGQRTQPQHF	TGTGCCAGTAGCCCGCGGGTTACGGGACAGCGTACCCAGCCCCAGCATTTT
TRBV18	.	TRBD1	14	TRBJ1-3	CASSRDRAGNTIYF	TGTGCCAGCTCGCGCGACAGGGCCGGAAACACCATATATTTT
TRBV7-2	.	TRBD1	16	TRBJ1-6	CASSPPQGGRNSPLHF	TGTGCCAGCAGCCCACCACAGGGGGGGCGAAATTCACCCCTCCACTTT
TRBV10-3	.	TRBD1	14	TRBJ1-3	CAISWTGAGNTIYF	TGTGCCATCAGCTGGACAGGAGCTGGAAACACCATATATTTT
TRBV18	.	TRBD1	13	TRBJ2-7	CASSQDRVDEQYF	TGTGCCAGCTCACAGGACAGGGTCGACGAGCAGTACTTC
TRBV2	.	.	14	TRBJ2-1	CASRPQTAPNEQFF	TGTGCCAGCAGGCCTCAGACTGCTCCCAATGAGCAGTTCTTC
TRBV11-2	few	TRBD2	17	TRBJ2-3	CASSLAIRGGSTDTQYF	TGTGCCAGCAGCTTAGCAATACGCGGGGGTAGCACAGATACGCAGTATTTT
TRBV11-1	.	TRBD1	16	TRBJ2-5	CASQRGTGGVRGTQYF	TGTGCCAGCCAAAGGGGCACAGGGGGCGTTCGGGGGACCCAGTACTTC
TRBV7-9	.	.	11	TRBJ1-2	CASSSTGGYTF	TGTGCCAGCAGCTCTACAGGGGGCTACACCTTC
TRBV5-1	once	TRBD2	15	TRBJ2-3	CASSRSGETTDTQYF	TGCGCCAGCAGCCGTAGCGGGGAAACCACAGATACGCAGTATTTT
TRBV10-3	.	.	16	TRBJ1-2	CAISPEGLSRGYGYTF	TGTGCCATCAGTCCGGAGGGACTTTCGAGAGGCTATGGCTACACCTTC
TRBV28	.	.	14	TRBJ1-1	CASSLRTANTEAFF	TGTGCCAGCAGTTTGAGGACAGCGAACACTGAAGCTTTCTTT
TRBV29-1	.	TRBD1	15	TRBJ1-2	CSVGDRKRANYGYTF	TGCAGCGTTGGGGACAGAAAAAGGGCTAACTATGGCTACACCTTC
TRBV5-5	.	.	14	TRBJ2-7	CASSPGAGSYEQYF	TGTGCCAGCAGCCCCGGGGCGGGGAGCTACGAGCAGTACTTC
TRBV5-4	.	TRBD1	14	TRBJ1-1	CASSPGQGNTEAFF	TGTGCCAGCAGCCCGGGACAGGGGAACACTGAAGCTTTCTTT
TRBV6-5	.	.	16	TRBJ1-1	CASSYSLSPRHTEAFF	TGTGCCAGCAGTTACTCTCTCTCTCCCAGGCACACTGAAGCTTTCTTT
TRBV7-3	.	.	15	TRBJ2-3	CASSLRGGGYDTQYF	TGTGCCAGCAGCTTAAGAGGCGGCGGATATGATACGCAGTATTTT
TRBV6-5	.	.	16	TRBJ1-1	CASSYSEGWLDTEAFF	TGTGCCAGCAGTTATAGCGAAGGTTGGCTGGACACTGAAGCTTTCTTT
TRBV29-1	.	.	14	TRBJ2-5	CSVEEGRGQETQYF	TGCAGCGTTGAGGAGGGGCGAGGGCAAGAGACCCAGTACTTC
TRBV30	.	TRBD1	15	TRBJ1-4	CAWSVQDRGAEKLFF	TGTGCCTGGAGTGTACAGGACAGGGGTGCGGAAAAACTGTTTTTT
TRBV7-8	.	.	14	TRBJ2-1	CASSLGGGGDEQFF	TGTGCCAGCAGCCTCGGGGGAGGCGGCGATGAGCAGTTCTTC
TRBV18	.	.	17	TRBJ2-3	CASSPLTGLMRTDTQYF	TGTGCCAGCTCACCCCTGACAGGACTGATGCGCACAGATACGCAGTATTTT
TRBV6-1	.	.	13	TRBJ2-7	CASSGGVGYEQYF	TGTGCCAGCAGTGGAGGCGTGGGCTACGAGCAGTACTTC
TRBV28	few	TRBD1	18	TRBJ1-1	CASSPPLSTGGKGAEAFF	TGTGCCAGCAGTCCACCACTCTCGACAGGGGGCAAGGGGGCTGAAGCTTTCTTT
TRBV7-2	.	.	11	TRBJ2-3	CASSPTDTQYF	TGTGCCAGCAGCCCTACAGATACGCAGTATTTT